This T cell receptor beta chain stems from a study of OX40 agonist ivuxolimab in advanced cancers. Whole-study context: Antecedent anti-PD-1, anti-PD-L1 or anti-CTLA-4 therapy was permissible, with roughly 36% having received some.

Profiling relied on immunoSEQ multiplex PCR, and the TCRdb table lists in-frame clones only, not all of them. This sample carries about 140,000 clones, 85% to 95% of them seen once, and the ten largest clones take approximately 0.99%. Regarding this clone: Its ends do not fully match the called genes, so a read error is possible.

The CDR3 totals 13 residues. Germline CDR1 is SGHTA and CDR2 is FQGNSA. The chain couples TRBV7-2 to TRBJ1-1; 7 bases agree with TRBD1. This receptor was obtained from an adult with an advanced solid tumor such as melanoma, head and neck, liver or kidney cancer. Sample: CD4+ or CD8+ T cells sorted from blood, taken in a trial of the OX40 agonist ivuxolimab. The CDR3 nucleotides are TGCGCCAGCAGCCAGAGACAGGGCTGGGAAGCTTTCTTT. Translation gives CASSQRQGWEAFF.